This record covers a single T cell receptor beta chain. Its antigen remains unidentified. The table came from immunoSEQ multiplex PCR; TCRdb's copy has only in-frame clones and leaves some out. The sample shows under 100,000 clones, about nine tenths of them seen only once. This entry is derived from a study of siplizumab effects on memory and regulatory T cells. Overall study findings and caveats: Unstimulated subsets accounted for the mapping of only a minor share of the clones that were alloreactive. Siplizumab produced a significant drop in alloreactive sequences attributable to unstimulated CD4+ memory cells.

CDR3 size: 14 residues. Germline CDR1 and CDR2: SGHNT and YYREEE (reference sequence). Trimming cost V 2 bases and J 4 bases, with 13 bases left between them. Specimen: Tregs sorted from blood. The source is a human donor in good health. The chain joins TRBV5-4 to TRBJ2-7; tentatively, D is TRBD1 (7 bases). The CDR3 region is CASSFAGQHYEQYF. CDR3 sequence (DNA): TGTGCCAGCAGCTTTGCGGGACAGCATTACGAGCAGTACTTC.